This T cell receptor beta chain was identified during a study of blood T cells in healthy people across ages. Study-wide context: Through template switching, about one barcoded beta molecule was captured per two T cells, as measured in model experiments. Study-wide findings and caveats: Strongly correlated with naive T cell percentage was TCR beta diversity. Long-lived and aged donors differed, with more naive CD4+ cells and higher diversity in the long-lived.

The CDR3 runs to 14 residues. The J segment lost 0 bases and the V segment lost 7 bases, leaving 4 bases of the junction unmatched. A note on this clonotype: Its antigen remains unknown.

The individuals who served as donors were healthy Caucasians living in Russia, aged roughly 6 to 95. For the second PCR, which ran for roughly 6 to 12 cycles, a sample-barcoded 5' primer and a J-beta primer mix were used. TCRdb fed the 5' RACE reads into MiXCR, producing one record per CDR3 protein. The sample carries some 800,000 distinct CDR3 sequences, roughly 44% recorded once. This sequence was found in a man aged 55 to 70 in good health. The J gene is TRBJ2-3, the V gene TRBV12-3 or TRBV12-4; 7 bases are a match to TRBD2. The source material was blood. The CDR3 nucleotides are TGTGCCAGCAACGTGGGGGGGAGCACAGATACGCAGTATTTT. It translates to CASNVGGSTDTQYF.